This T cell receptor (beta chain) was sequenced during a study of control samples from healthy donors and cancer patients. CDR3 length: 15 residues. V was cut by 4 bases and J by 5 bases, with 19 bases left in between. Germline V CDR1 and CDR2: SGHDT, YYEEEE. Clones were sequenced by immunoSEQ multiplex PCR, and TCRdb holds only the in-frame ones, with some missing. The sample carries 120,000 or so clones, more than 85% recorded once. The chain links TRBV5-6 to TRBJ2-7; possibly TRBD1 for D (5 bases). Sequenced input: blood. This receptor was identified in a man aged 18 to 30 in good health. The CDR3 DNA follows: TGTGCCAGCAGCATGGGGCTTAAGGCAGGGCACGAGCAGTACTTC. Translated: CASSMGLKAGHEQYF.